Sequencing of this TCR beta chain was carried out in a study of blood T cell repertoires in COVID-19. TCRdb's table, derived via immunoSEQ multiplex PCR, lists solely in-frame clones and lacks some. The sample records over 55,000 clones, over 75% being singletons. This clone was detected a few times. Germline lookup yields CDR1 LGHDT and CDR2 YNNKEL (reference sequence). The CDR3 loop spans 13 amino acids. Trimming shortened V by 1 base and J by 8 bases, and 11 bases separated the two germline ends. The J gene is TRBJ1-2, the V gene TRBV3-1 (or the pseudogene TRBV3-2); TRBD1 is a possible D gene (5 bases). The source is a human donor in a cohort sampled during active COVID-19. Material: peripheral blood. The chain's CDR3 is CASSQGERGGYTF. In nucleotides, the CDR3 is TGTGCCAGCAGCCAAGGGGAAAGGGGCGGCTACACCTTC.